The sequence of this T cell receptor beta chain was determined in a study of chemoradiotherapy in HPV16-positive cancers. Broader study findings: During treatment, candidate HPV-specific clones and E7-related motifs expanded in tumor. Functional assays defining HPV-specific T cells used only a couple of HPV16-positive patients.

CDR3 length equals 12 residues. Germline V gene data show CDR1 as LNHNV and CDR2 as YYDKDF (reference sequence). V was shortened by 3 bases and J by 3 bases, with 6 bases between the two germline ends. The protocol was immunoSEQ multiplex PCR, while the TCRdb copy is restricted to in-frame clones and leaves out a portion. Among approximately 16,000 clones listed, around 90% were seen once. Of note for this clone: Antigen unknown.

The rearrangement links TRBV15 to TRBJ2-7; D is undetermined. The clonotype originates from a human donor with HPV-associated anogenital cancer. Material: blood, obtained from a patient who underwent chemoradiotherapy. The CDR3 region is CATSRAGYEQYF. CDR3 sequence (DNA): TGTGCCACCAGCAGGGCAGGCTACGAGCAGTACTTC.